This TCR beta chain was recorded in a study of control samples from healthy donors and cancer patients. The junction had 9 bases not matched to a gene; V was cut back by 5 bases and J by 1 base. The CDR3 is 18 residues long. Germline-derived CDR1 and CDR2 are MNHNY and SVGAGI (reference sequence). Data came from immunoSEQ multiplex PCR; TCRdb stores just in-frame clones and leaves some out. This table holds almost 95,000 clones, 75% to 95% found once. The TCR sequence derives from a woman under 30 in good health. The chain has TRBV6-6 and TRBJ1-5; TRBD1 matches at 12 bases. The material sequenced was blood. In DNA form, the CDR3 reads TGTGCCAGCAGTCCCGGGACAGGGGGCCGGTTAAGCAATCAGCCCCAGCATTTT. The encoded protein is CASSPGTGGRLSNQPQHF.